This TCR beta chain was captured in a study of blood T cells in healthy people across ages. A J-beta primer mix and a sample-barcoded 5' primer were used in a second PCR of roughly 6 to 11 cycles. Via MiXCR, TCRdb re-called the 5' RACE reads, giving one row per CDR3 protein. The sample consists of about 1 million distinct CDR3 sequences, 40% to 55% of them appearing once. The TCR sequence derives from a woman aged 55-69 years in good health. The sample was blood.

CDR3 in amino acids: CASSQAQGSHEQYF. The CDR3 DNA sequence: TGTGCCAGCAGCCAAGCACAGGGTAGCCACGAGCAGTACTTC. The J gene is TRBJ2-5, the V gene TRBV3-1; D is possibly TRBD1 (6 bases). The end of the DNA is better explained by TRBJ2-7, so the J call may be wrong. Germline assignment: CDR1 LGHDT and CDR2 YNNKEL (reference sequence). This CDR3 contains 14 residues.